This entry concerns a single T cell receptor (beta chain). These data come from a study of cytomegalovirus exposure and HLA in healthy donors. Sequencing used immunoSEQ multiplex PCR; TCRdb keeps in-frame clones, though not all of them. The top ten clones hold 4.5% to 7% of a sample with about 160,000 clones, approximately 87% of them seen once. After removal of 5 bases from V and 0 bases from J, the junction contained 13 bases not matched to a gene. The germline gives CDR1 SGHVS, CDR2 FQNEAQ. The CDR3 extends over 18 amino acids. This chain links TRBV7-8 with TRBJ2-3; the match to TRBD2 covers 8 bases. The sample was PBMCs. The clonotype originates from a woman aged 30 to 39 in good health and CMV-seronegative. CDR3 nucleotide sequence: TGTGCCAGCAGCCAATTTGAGACTCTAGCGGGTAGCACAGATACGCAGTATTTT. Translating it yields CASSQFETLAGSTDTQYF.